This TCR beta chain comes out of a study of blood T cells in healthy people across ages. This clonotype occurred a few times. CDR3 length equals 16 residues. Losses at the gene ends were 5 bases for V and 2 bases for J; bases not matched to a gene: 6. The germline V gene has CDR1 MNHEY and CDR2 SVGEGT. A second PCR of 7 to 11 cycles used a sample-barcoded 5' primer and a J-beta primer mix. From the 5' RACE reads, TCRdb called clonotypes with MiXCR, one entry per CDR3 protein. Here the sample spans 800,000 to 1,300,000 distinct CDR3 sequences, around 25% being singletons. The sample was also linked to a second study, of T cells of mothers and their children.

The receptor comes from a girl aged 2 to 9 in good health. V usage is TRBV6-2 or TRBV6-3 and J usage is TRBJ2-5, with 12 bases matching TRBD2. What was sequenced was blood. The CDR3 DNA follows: TGTGCCAGCAGTACCTGGACTAGCGGGGTTCAAGAGACCCAGTACTTC. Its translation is CASSTWTSGVQETQYF.